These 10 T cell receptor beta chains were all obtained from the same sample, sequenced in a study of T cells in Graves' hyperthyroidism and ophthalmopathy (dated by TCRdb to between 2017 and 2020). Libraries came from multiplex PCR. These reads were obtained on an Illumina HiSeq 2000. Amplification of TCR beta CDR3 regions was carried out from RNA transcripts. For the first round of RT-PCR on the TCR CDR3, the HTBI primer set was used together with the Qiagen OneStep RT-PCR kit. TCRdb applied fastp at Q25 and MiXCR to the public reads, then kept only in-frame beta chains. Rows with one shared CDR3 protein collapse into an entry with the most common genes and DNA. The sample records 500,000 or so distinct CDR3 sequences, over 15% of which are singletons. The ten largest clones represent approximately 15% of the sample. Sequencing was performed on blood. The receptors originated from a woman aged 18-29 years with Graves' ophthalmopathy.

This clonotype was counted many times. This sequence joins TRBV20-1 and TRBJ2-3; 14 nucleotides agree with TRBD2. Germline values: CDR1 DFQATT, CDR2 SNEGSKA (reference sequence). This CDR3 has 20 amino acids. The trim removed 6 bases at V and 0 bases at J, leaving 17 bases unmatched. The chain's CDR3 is CSAIGPGLAGASTSTDTQYF. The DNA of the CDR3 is TGCAGTGCGATTGGCCCGGGACTAGCGGGAGCTTCTACTAGCACAGATACGCAGTATTTT.

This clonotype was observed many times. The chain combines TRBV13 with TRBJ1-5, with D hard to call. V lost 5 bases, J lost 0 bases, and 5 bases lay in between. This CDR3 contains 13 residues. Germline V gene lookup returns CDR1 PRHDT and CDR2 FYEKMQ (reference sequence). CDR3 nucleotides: TGTGCCAGCAGCGTGGGTAGCAATCAGCCCCAGCATTTT. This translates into CASSVGSNQPQHF.

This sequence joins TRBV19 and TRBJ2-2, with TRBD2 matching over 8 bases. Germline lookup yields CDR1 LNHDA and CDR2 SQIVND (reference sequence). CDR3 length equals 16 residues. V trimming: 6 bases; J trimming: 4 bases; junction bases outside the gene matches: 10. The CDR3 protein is CASRVARGARTGELFF. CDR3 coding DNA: TGTGCCAGTAGGGTTGCGCGGGGGGCCCGCACCGGGGAGCTGTTTTTT.

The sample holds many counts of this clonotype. CDR3 bases: TGCAGTGCTACCTCGCCTGCCGGGACTAGAGCCTACGAGCAGTACTTC. Translated, it gives CSATSPAGTRAYEQYF. V usage is TRBV20-1 and J usage is TRBJ2-7; 8 bases align to TRBD2. The CDR3 spans 16 residues. CDR1 and CDR2 (germline): DFQATT, SNEGSKA (reference sequence). Trimming cost V 4 bases and J 2 bases; bases outside gene matches: 13.

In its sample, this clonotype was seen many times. The CDR3 bases are TGTGCCAGCAGGGTGCAATGGGAGAACACTGAAGCTTTCTTT. Translation: CASRVQWENTEAFF. This sequence joins TRBV27 and TRBJ1-1; no clear D gene. V dropped 6 bases and J dropped 1 base, with 12 bases sitting between them. This CDR3 region has 14 residues. Germline V gene data show CDR1 as MNHEY and CDR2 as SMNVEV (reference sequence).

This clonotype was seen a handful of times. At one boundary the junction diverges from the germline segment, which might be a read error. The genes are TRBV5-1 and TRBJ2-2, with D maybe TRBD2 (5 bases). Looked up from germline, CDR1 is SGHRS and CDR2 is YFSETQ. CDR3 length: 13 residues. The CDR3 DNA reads TGCGCCAGCAGCTTGGCGAACACCGGGGAGCTGTCTTTT. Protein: CASSLANTGELSF.

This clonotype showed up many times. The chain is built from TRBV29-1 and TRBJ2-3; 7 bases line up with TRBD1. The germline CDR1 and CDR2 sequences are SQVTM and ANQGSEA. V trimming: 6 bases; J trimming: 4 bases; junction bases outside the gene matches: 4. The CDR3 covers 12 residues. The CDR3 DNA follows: TGCAGCGTGTCAGACAGGGCAGATACGCAGTATTTT. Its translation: CSVSDRADTQYF.

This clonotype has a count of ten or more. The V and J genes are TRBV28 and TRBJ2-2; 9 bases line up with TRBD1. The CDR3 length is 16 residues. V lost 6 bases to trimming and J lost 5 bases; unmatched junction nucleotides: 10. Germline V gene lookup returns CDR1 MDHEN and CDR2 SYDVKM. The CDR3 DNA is TGTGCCAGCAGCCGTCCCGGGACAGGGAAGACCGGGGAGCTGTTTTTT. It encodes CASSRPGTGKTGELFF.

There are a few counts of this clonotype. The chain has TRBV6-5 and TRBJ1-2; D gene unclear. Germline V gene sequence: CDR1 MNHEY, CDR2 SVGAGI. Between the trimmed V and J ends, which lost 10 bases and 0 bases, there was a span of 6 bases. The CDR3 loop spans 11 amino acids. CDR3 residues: CATLANYGYTF. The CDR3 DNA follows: TGTGCCACGTTAGCTAACTATGGCTACACCTTC.

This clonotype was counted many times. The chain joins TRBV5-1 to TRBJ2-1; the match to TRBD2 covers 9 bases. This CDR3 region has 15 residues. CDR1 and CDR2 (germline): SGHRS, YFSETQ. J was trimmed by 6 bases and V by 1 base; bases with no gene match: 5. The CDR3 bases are TGCGCCAGCAGCTTGAGTCCTAGCGGGGTCAATGAGCAGTTCTTC. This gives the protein CASSLSPSGVNEQFF. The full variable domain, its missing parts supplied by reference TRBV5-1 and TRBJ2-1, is KAGVTQTPRYLIKTRGQQVTLSCSPISGHRSVSWYQQTPGQGLQFLFEYFSETQRNKGNFPGRFSGRQFSNSRSEMNVSTLELGDSALYLCASSLSPSGVNEQFFGPGTRLTVL.